One sample yielded the 30 T cell receptor beta chains listed below, sequenced in a study of beta chain features in type 1 diabetes. TCRB transcripts that were expressed got sequenced, as all of the isolated RNA had been reverse transcribed. Clones were read by immunoSEQ multiplex PCR, and TCRdb kept only the in-frame ones, dropping some. The repertoire holds approximately 250,000 clones, about 23% seen once, with about 0.011% in the top ten. No cognate antigen is known for these TCRs. Notes on the study in general: There was a moderate but significant shortening of TCRB CDR3s in all four CD4+ subsets of Type 1 diabetes patients.

The sequenced material came from naive CD4+ T cells from blood. These receptors originate from a woman aged 30 to 39 with type 1 diabetes.

The V gene is TRBV2, the J gene TRBJ2-2, with 10 nucleotides matching TRBD1. CDR3 length: 15 amino acids. Germline-derived CDR1 and CDR2 are SNHLY and FYNNEI. Losses at the gene ends were 7 bases for V and 4 bases for J; bases not matched to a gene: 6. CDR3 protein: CASMRQGAGTGELFF. The CDR3 nucleotides read TGTGCCAGCATGAGACAGGGGGCCGGCACCGGGGAGCTGTTTTTT. The complete variable domain, with remaining parts taken from reference TRBV2 and TRBJ2-2, reads EPEVTQTPSHQVTQMGQEVILRCVPISNHLYFYWYRQILGQKVEFLVSFYNNEISEKSEIFDDQFSVERPDGSNFTLKIRSTKLEDSAMYFCASMRQGAGTGELFFGEGSRLTVL.

This clone turned up a few times. The chain links TRBV10-3 to TRBJ1-2; 7 bases line up with TRBD1. The junction had 7 bases not matched to a gene; V was cut back by 7 bases and J by 2 bases. Germline V gene lookup returns CDR1 ENHRY and CDR2 SYGVKD. This CDR3 has 14 residues. The CDR3 protein is CAINPGTANYGYTF. In nucleotides, the CDR3 is TGTGCCATCAACCCCGGGACAGCAAACTATGGCTACACCTTC.

In this sample, this clone turned up a few times. The V call is TRBV5-1, the J call TRBJ2-7, with D possibly matching TRBD2 (5 bases). Trimming shortened V by 4 bases and J by 6 bases, and 14 bases separated the two germline ends. CDR3 length: 13 amino acids. CDR1 is SGHRS and CDR2 is YFSETQ in the germline V gene. The CDR3 reads CASSRRLEVEQYF. The CDR3 coding sequence is TGCGCCAGCAGCCGAAGGCTGGAGGTCGAGCAGTACTTC.

This clone turned up a few times. This chain links TRBV15 with TRBJ1-5, with a tentative D call TRBD1 (6 bases). This CDR3 spans 14 amino acids. The germline CDR1 and CDR2 sequences are LNHNV and YYDKDF (reference sequence). The V end lost 11 bases, the J end lost 0 bases, and 14 bases lay between the germline ends. The DNA for the CDR3 is TGTGCCCTGGGGCAGGGACATAGCAATCAGCCCCAGCATTTT. Its translation: CALGQGHSNQPQHF.

Of note for this clone: Other nucleotide sequences from this sample produce the same CDR3. This rearrangement joins TRBV28 to TRBJ1-2; D ambiguous. The CDR3 length is 12 residues. From germline, CDR1 is MDHEN and CDR2 SYDVKM. Trimming took off 5 bases at V and 4 bases at J, with 8 bases between the two ends. This CDR3 reads CASSLTAYGYTF. The CDR3 bases are TGTGCCAGCAGTCTTACAGCCTATGGCTACACCTTC.

This clone was counted a few times. The rearrangement uses TRBV9 and TRBJ2-1; D is unclear. V was cut by 0 bases and J by 2 bases, with 6 bases left in between. This CDR3 is 14 amino acids long. In germline, CDR1 is SGDLS, CDR2 YYNGEE. The CDR3 loop reads CASSVADTYNEQFF. CDR3 in DNA: TGTGCCAGCAGCGTAGCCGACACCTACAATGAGCAGTTCTTC.

With respect to this clone: Other nucleotide sequences in the sample specify the same CDR3. CDR3 DNA: TGTGCCAGCAGCTTAGGGCAGGGTGACGGCTACACCTTC. Protein: CASSLGQGDGYTF. The chain combines TRBV7-9 with TRBJ1-2; possibly TRBD1 for D (5 bases). V was clipped by 1 base and J by 8 bases, with 11 bases between them. Germline V gives CDR1 SEHNR, CDR2 FQNEAQ (reference sequence). This CDR3 contains 13 residues. Together with reference TRBV7-9 and TRBJ1-2, the CDR3 gives the full variable domain: DTGVSQNPRHKITKRGQNVTFRCDPISEHNRLYWYRQTLGQGPEFLTYFQNEAQLEKSRLLSDRFSAERPKGSFSTLEIQRTEQGDSAMYLCASSLGQGDGYTFGSGTRLTVV.

In its sample, this clone was seen a few times. The V call is TRBV29-1, the J call TRBJ2-7; 7 positions match TRBD2. V was clipped by 3 bases and J by 2 bases; unmatched bases: 10. CDR3 length: 15 residues. Germline CDR1 and CDR2: SQVTM and ANQGSEA. The CDR3 bases are TGCAGCGTTGACGCGCCGGGGGGAGGAACCTACGAGCAGTACTTC. Protein sequence: CSVDAPGGGTYEQYF.

Only a few counts were recorded for this clone. The J gene is TRBJ2-5, the V gene TRBV2, with D possibly TRBD2 on 5 matching bases. There are 14 residues in the CDR3. The germline gives CDR1 SNHLY, CDR2 FYNNEI. V was clipped by 10 bases and J by 2 bases, with 17 bases between them. DNA of the CDR3: TGTGCCACTGCCCAACTAGACGCTCAAGAGACCCAGTACTTC. Translation: CATAQLDAQETQYF.

In this sample, this clone turned up a few times. This sequence joins TRBV19 and TRBJ2-2; the match to TRBD2 covers 9 bases. Germline values: CDR1 LNHDA, CDR2 SQIVND (reference sequence). V dropped 6 bases and J dropped 6; count of bases not matched to a gene: 5. The CDR3 runs 14 residues. CDR3 sequence reads: CASRLAGNAGELFF. DNA for the CDR3: TGTGCCAGTAGGCTAGCGGGAAACGCCGGGGAGCTGTTTTTT.

With respect to this clone: Mismatch with germline at one junction end may stem from a read error. This rearrangement joins TRBV4-1 to TRBJ2-5; 12 bases match TRBD2. The CDR3 totals 14 residues. The germline V gene has CDR1 MGHRA and CDR2 YSYEKL. In DNA form, the CDR3 reads TGCGCCAGCAGCCGAGCCGGGACTAGCGGGCACCTGGACTTC. It specifies CASSRAGTSGHLDF.

This clone appeared a few times. The chain combines TRBV7-3 with TRBJ2-1; D might be TRBD1 (5 bases). The V gene's germline CDR1 is SGHTA and CDR2 FQGTGA. Deletions cut 6 bases from V and 10 bases from J, with 13 bases between. The CDR3 runs 12 residues. The CDR3 region is CASSYQGGEQFF. CDR3 coding DNA: TGTGCCAGCAGTTACCAGGGTGGCGAGCAGTTCTTC.

The chain couples TRBV30 to TRBJ1-4; TRBD1 is a possible D gene (5 bases). Germline lookup yields CDR1 GTSNPN and CDR2 SVGIG (reference sequence). V lost 2 bases and J 4 bases, leaving 11 bases between the germline ends. The CDR3 is 14 amino acids. The CDR3 coding sequence is TGTGCCTGGAGTAGGGGTGGGATTAATGAAAAACTGTTTTTT. The encoded protein is CAWSRGGINEKLFF.

The chain recombines TRBV5-1 with TRBJ2-5, with D possibly being TRBD1 (5 bases). CDR1 is SGHRS, CDR2 YFSETQ, per germline. This CDR3 is built from 14 residues. The ends were cut back, 6 bases at V and 5 bases at J, with 17 bases in the middle. The CDR3 DNA is TGCGCCAGCAAGCTCTCGACAGTCGGGGAGACCCAGTACTTC. Protein product: CASKLSTVGETQYF.

This chain links TRBV7-9 with TRBJ2-3; tentative D call: TRBD2 (6 bases). This CDR3 comprises 14 residues. V lost 5 bases and J 2 bases, leaving 11 bases between the germline ends. Germline V gene data show CDR1 as SEHNR and CDR2 as FQNEAQ (reference sequence). In DNA, the CDR3 is TGTGCCAGCAGCCCCCGACTAGTCACAGATACGCAGTATTTT. The encoded protein is CASSPRLVTDTQYF.

The chain carries TRBV5-4 and TRBJ2-1, with 10 bases lining up with TRBD2. The CDR3 covers 15 residues. V shed 0 bases and J 6 bases; nucleotides not matched to a gene: 3. Germline V gene data show CDR1 as SGHNT and CDR2 as YYREEE (reference sequence). CDR3 region: CASSLDSSGSNEQFF. CDR3 bases: TGTGCCAGCAGCTTGGATTCTAGCGGGAGCAATGAGCAGTTCTTC. Full variable domain (rest looked up from reference TRBV5-4 and TRBJ2-1): ETGVTQSPTHLIKTRGQQVTLRCSSQSGHNTVSWYQQALGQGPQFIFQYYREEENGRGNFPPRFSGLQFPNYSSELNVNALELDDSALYLCASSLDSSGSNEQFFGPGTRLTVL.

The chain joins TRBV7-2 to TRBJ1-2, with a weak D call TRBD1 (5 bases). Per germline, CDR1 SGHTA and CDR2 FQGNSA. The V end was cut by 5 bases, the J end by 4 bases, with 8 bases between. The CDR3 covers 12 residues. The CDR3, as DNA: TGTGCCAGCAGCCCCGGGGGCTATGGCTACACCTTC. Translating gives CASSPGGYGYTF.

This clone has a handful of counts. Other nucleotide sequences from this sample produce the same CDR3. This chain joins TRBV6-5 and TRBJ1-1; weak D call: TRBD1 (6 bases). The CDR3 spans 15 residues. Germline V gives CDR1 MNHEY, CDR2 SVGAGI. The germline V and J ends were trimmed by 0 bases and 4 bases, with 12 bases remaining between them. CDR3 nucleotide sequence: TGTGCCAGCAGTTACTCGGGCCAGGGGCTCACTGAAGCTTTCTTT. Amino acid sequence: CASSYSGQGLTEAFF.

This chain connects TRBV4-1 to TRBJ2-7, with 7 bases matching TRBD1. The CDR3 covers 15 residues. Looked up from germline, CDR1 is MGHRA and CDR2 is YSYEKL. Unmatched junction bases numbered 8, after V lost 4 bases and J lost 2 bases. The CDR3: CASSLGEGAPYEQYF. In DNA form, the CDR3 reads TGCGCCAGCAGCCTGGGAGAGGGGGCCCCCTACGAGCAGTACTTC.

Comment on this clone: Other DNA sequences in this sample translate to the same CDR3. The chain links TRBV28 to TRBJ2-7, with TRBD1 matching over 7 bases. Germline CDR1 MDHEN, CDR2 SYDVKM. J gave up 2 bases and V 4 bases, and 5 bases lay outside the gene matches. The CDR3 contains 14 residues. The CDR3 spells CASSSRDRAYEQYF. DNA for the CDR3: TGTGCCAGCAGTTCCCGGGACAGAGCCTACGAGCAGTACTTC.

The J gene is TRBJ1-5, the V gene TRBV6-5; D may be TRBD1 (6 bases). This CDR3 is 12 amino acids long. Trimming took 5 bases from V and 4 from J, leaving 6 bases between them. Germline V gene data show CDR1 as MNHEY and CDR2 as SVGAGI. In DNA form, the CDR3 reads TGTGCCAGCAGTACAGGGAATCAGCCCCAGCATTTT. Translation gives CASSTGNQPQHF.

This clone appeared a few times. The V call is TRBV29-1, the J call TRBJ1-2, with TRBD1 matching 8 bases. Looked up from germline, CDR1 is SQVTM and CDR2 is ANQGSEA. CDR3 length equals 12 residues. V shed 6 bases, J shed 6 bases, and the junction held 6 bases outside the gene matches. CDR3 protein: CSVGQGGNGYTF. For the CDR3, the DNA is TGCAGCGTCGGACAGGGAGGGAATGGCTACACCTTC.

This chain joins TRBV19 and TRBJ2-7, with 11 bases lining up with TRBD2. The CDR3 sequence is 14 residues long. Germline-derived CDR1 and CDR2 are LNHDA and SQIVND (reference sequence). With 6 bases clipped from V and 2 bases from J, the junction kept 3 bases outside the gene matches. CDR3 DNA: TGTGCCAGTAGGACTAGCGGGAATGCCTACGAGCAGTACTTC. Its translation: CASRTSGNAYEQYF. The whole variable domain, remainder taken from reference TRBV19 and TRBJ2-7, is DGGITQSPKYLFRKEGQNVTLSCEQNLNHDAMYWYRQDPGQGLRLIYYSQIVNDFQKGDIAEGYSVSREKKESFPLTVTSAQKNPTAFYLCASRTSGNAYEQYFGPGTRLTVT.

The chain has TRBV7-9 and TRBJ2-3, with 12 bases matching TRBD1. Germline assignment: CDR1 SEHNR and CDR2 FQNEAQ (reference sequence). Trimming took 5 bases from V and 6 from J; bases not matched to a gene: 9. The length of the CDR3 is 16 residues. In nucleotides, the CDR3 is TGTGCCAGCAGCCCCAAGGGGACAGGGGGCCGGGATACGCAGTATTTT. As protein: CASSPKGTGGRDTQYF.

The V call is TRBV5-1, the J call TRBJ2-3; weak D call: TRBD1 (6 bases). Trimming removed 4 bases at V and 0 bases at J, with 9 bases between. This CDR3 spans 14 amino acids. The germline CDR1 and CDR2 sequences are SGHRS and YFSETQ. The CDR3 sequence is CASSKDRSTDTQYF. The CDR3 bases are TGCGCCAGCAGCAAAGACAGGAGCACAGATACGCAGTATTTT.

The chain combines TRBV30 with TRBJ2-2; tentative D call: TRBD1 (5 bases). Germline assignment: CDR1 GTSNPN and CDR2 SVGIG (reference sequence). The CDR3 has 15 amino acids. V was trimmed by 0 bases and J by 5 bases, leaving 13 bases between them. The CDR3 DNA reads TGTGCCTGGAGTGTACGGGCAGGGTGGACCGGGGAGCTGTTTTTT. Translating gives CAWSVRAGWTGELFF. The variable domain in full, with the rest retrieved from reference TRBV30 and TRBJ2-2, is SQTIHQWPATLVQPVGSPLSLECTVEGTSNPNLYWYRQAAGRGLQLLFYSVGIGQISSEVPQNLSASRPQDRQFILSSKKLLLSDSGFYLCAWSVRAGWTGELFFGEGSRLTVL.

This clone was recorded a few times. Here the CDR3 reads CASSHYRVAGDNEQFF. The CDR3 bases are TGTGCCAGCAGCCACTATCGGGTAGCGGGGGACAATGAGCAGTTCTTC. This chain links TRBV9 with TRBJ2-1, with 9 bases aligning to TRBD2. The J segment lost 5 bases and the V segment lost 4 bases, leaving 10 bases of the junction unmatched. The length of the CDR3 is 16 residues. Germline V gives CDR1 SGDLS, CDR2 YYNGEE.

V and J are TRBV5-1 and TRBJ2-1; weak D call: TRBD2 (5 bases). V was cut by 0 bases and J by 3 bases, with 10 bases left in between. The CDR3 runs to 15 residues. Germline V gives CDR1 SGHRS, CDR2 YFSETQ. The CDR3 coding sequence is TGCGCCAGCAGCTTGGTGGCTAGCAGCTACAATGAGCAGTTCTTC. Protein: CASSLVASSYNEQFF.

This clone was detected a few times. The chain links TRBV5-1 to TRBJ2-1, with 8 bases that match TRBD2. The CDR3 extends over 15 amino acids. Germline V gene sequence: CDR1 SGHRS, CDR2 YFSETQ. Trimming at V came to 1 base and at J to 0 bases, leaving 0 bases not matched to a gene. Here the CDR3 DNA reads TGCGCCAGCAGCTTGAGCGGGAGCTCCTACAATGAGCAGTTCTTC. Protein: CASSLSGSSYNEQFF.

This clone appeared once. The rearrangement links TRBV30 to TRBJ2-3, with 7 bases identical to TRBD2. Germline trimming cut 0 bases from V and 4 bases from J; bases unmatched to any gene: 10. Germline V gives CDR1 GTSNPN, CDR2 SVGIG (reference sequence). The CDR3 spans 16 residues. The CDR3 DNA follows: TGTGCCTGGAGTGTAGGGATTGGCGGGAGTGCAGATACGCAGTATTTT. Protein: CAWSVGIGGSADTQYF.